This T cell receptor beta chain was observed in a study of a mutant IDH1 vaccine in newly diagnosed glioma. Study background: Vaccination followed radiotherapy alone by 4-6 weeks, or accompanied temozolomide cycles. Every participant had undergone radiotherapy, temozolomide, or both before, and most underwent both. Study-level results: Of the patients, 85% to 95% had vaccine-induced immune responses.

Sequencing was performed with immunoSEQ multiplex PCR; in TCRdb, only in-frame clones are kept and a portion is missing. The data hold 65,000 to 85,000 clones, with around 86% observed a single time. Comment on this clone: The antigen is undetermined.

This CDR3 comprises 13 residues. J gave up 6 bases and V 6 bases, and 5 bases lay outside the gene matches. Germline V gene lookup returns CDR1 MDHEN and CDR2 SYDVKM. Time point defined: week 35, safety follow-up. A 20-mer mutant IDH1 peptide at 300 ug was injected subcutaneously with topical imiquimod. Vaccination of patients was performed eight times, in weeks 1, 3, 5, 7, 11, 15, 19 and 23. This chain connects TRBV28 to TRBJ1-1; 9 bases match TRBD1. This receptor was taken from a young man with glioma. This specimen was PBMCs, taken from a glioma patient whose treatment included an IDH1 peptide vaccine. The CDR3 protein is CASRPQGAAEAFF. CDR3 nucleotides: TGTGCCAGCAGACCACAGGGGGCGGCTGAAGCTTTCTTT.